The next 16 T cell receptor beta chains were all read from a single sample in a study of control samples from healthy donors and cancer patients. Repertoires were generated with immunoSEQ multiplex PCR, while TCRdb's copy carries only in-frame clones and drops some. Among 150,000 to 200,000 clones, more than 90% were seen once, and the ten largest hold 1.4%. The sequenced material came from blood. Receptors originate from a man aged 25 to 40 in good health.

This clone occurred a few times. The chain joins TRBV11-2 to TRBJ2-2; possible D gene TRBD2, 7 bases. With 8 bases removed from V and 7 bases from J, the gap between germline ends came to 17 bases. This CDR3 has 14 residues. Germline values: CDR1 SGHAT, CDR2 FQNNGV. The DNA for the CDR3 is TGTGCCAGCGGGGGGGCGTGGATAGGCGGGGAGCTGTTTTTT. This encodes CASGGAWIGGELFF.

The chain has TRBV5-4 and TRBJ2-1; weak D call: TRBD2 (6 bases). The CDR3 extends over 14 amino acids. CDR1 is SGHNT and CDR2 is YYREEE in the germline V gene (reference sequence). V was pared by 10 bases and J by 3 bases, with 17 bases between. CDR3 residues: CAVQDYSDYNEQFF. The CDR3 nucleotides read TGTGCCGTCCAGGACTACTCAGACTACAATGAGCAGTTCTTC.

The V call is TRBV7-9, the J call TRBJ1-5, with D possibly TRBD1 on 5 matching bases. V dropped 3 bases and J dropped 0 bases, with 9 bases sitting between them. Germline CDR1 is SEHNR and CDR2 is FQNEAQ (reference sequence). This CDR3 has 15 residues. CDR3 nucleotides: TGTGCCAGCAGCTTGGGACGGGATAGCAATCAGCCCCAGCATTTT. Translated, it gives CASSLGRDSNQPQHF. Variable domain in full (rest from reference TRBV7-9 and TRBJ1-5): DTGVSQNPRHKITKRGQNVTFRCDPISEHNRLYWYRQTLGQGPEFLTYFQNEAQLEKSRLLSDRFSAERPKGSFSTLEIQRTEQGDSAMYLCASSLGRDSNQPQHFGDGTRLSIL.

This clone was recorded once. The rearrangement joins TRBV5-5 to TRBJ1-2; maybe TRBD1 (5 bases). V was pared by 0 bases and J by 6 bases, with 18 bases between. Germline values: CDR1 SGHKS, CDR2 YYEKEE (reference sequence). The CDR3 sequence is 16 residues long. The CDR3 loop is CASSLGYTGGADGYTF. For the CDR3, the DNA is TGTGCCAGCAGCTTGGGTTATACGGGTGGGGCGGATGGCTACACCTTC.

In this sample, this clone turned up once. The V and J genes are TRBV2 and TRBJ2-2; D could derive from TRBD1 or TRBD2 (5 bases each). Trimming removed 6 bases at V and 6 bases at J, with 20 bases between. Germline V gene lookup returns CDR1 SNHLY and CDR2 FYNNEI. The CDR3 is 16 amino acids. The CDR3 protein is CASRDPGTIESGELFF. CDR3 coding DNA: TGTGCCAGCAGAGACCCGGGGACGATAGAGTCCGGGGAGCTGTTTTTT.

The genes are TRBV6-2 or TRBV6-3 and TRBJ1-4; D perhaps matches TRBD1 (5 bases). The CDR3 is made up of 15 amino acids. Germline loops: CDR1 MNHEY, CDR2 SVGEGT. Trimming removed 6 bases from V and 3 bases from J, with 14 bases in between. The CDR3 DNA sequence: TGTGCCAGCAGCCCCGGGACTTCGGCTAATGAAAAACTGTTTTTT. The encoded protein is CASSPGTSANEKLFF.

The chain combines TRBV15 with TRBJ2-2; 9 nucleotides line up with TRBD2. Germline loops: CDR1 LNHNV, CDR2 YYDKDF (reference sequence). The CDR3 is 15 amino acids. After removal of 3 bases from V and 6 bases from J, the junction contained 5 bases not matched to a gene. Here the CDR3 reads CATSRTGLAAGELFF. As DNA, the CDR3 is TGTGCCACCAGCAGGACGGGACTAGCAGCCGGGGAGCTGTTTTTT.

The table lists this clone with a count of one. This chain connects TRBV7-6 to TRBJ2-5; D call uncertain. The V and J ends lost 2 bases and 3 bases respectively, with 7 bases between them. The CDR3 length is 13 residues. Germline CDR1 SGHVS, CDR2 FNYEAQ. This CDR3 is CASSLQVKETQYF. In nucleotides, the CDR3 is TGTGCCAGCAGCTTACAAGTAAAAGAGACCCAGTACTTC. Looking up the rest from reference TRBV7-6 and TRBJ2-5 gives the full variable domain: GAGVSQSPRYKVTKRGQDVALRCDPISGHVSLYWYRQALGQGPEFLTYFNYEAQQDKSGLPNDRFSAERPEGSISTLTIQRTEQRDSAMYRCASSLQVKETQYFGPGTRLLVL.

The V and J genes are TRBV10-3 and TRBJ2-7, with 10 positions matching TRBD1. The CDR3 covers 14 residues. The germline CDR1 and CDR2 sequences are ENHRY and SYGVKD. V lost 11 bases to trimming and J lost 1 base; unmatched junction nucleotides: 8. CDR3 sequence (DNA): TGTGCCTCCAAACCGGGACAGGGGTCCTACGAGCAGTACTTC. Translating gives CASKPGQGSYEQYF.

The DNA of the CDR3 is TGTGCCAGCATCCCACGGCGGGGGAGGGATCAGCCCCAGCATTTT. This translates into CASIPRRGRDQPQHF. The rearrangement uses TRBV11-3 and TRBJ1-5; D may be TRBD1 (5 bases). The germline gives CDR1 SGHNT, CDR2 YENEEA. The CDR3 has 15 amino acids. V lost 7 bases to trimming and J lost 5 bases, with 18 bases between them.

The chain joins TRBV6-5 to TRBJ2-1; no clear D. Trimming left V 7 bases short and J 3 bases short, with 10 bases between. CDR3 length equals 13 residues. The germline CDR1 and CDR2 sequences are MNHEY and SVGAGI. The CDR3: CASKGDNYNEQFF. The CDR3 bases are TGTGCCAGCAAGGGCGACAACTACAATGAGCAGTTCTTC.

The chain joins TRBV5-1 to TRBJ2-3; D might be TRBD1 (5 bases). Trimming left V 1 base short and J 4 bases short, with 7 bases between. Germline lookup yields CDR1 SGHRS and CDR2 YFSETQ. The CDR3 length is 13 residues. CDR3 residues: CASSLSQADTQYF. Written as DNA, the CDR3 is TGCGCCAGCAGCTTGTCACAGGCAGATACGCAGTATTTT.

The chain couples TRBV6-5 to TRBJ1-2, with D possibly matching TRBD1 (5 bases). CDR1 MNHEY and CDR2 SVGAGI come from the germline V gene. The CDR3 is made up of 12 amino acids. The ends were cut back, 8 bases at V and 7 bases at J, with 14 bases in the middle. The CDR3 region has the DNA TGTGCCAGCTATCAAGGGGAAGGTGGCTACACCTTC. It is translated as CASYQGEGGYTF.

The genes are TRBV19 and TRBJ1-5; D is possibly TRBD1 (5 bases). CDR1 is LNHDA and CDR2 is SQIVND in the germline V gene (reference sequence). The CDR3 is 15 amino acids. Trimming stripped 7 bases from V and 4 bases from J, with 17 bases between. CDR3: CASTIGGSVNQPQHF. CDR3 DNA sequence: TGTGCCAGTACTATCGGGGGATCAGTTAATCAGCCCCAGCATTTT.

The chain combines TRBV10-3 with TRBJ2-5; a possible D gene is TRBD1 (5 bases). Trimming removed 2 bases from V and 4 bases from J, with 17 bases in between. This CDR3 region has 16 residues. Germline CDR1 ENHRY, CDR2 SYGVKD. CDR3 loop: CAISEAAVGARETQYF. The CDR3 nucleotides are TGTGCCATCAGTGAGGCCGCCGTAGGGGCAAGAGAGACCCAGTACTTC.

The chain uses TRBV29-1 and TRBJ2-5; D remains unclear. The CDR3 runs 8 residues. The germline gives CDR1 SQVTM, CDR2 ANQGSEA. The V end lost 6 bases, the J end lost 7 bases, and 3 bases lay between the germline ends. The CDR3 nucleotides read TGCAGCGTCGGGACCCAGTACTTC. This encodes CSVGTQYF. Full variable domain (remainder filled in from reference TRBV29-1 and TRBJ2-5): SAVISQKPSRDICQRGTSLTIQCQVDSQVTMMFWYRQQPGQSLTLIATANQGSEATYESGFVIDKFPISRPNLTFSTLTVSNMSPEDSSIYLCSVGTQYFGPGTRLLVL.